This TCR beta chain is from a study of cytomegalovirus exposure and HLA in healthy donors. The CDR3 loop spans 16 amino acids. The V gene end was trimmed by 4 bases and the J gene end by 0 bases; junction bases not matched to a gene: 4. Germline V CDR1 and CDR2: SEHNR, FQNEAQ (reference sequence). This PCR relied on a set of 60 Vbeta primers and 13 Jbeta primers. Data came from immunoSEQ multiplex PCR; TCRdb stores just in-frame clones and leaves some out. The table has 110,000 to 150,000 clones, about 81% seen once. This receptor was obtained from a man aged 25 to 40 in good health and CMV-seronegative. V and J are TRBV7-9 and TRBJ2-3; TRBD2 aligns across 10 bases. The material sequenced was PBMCs. The CDR3 nucleotides read TGTGCCAGCAGCTGGACTAGCGGTTCTAGCACAGATACGCAGTATTTT. This codes for CASSWTSGSSTDTQYF.